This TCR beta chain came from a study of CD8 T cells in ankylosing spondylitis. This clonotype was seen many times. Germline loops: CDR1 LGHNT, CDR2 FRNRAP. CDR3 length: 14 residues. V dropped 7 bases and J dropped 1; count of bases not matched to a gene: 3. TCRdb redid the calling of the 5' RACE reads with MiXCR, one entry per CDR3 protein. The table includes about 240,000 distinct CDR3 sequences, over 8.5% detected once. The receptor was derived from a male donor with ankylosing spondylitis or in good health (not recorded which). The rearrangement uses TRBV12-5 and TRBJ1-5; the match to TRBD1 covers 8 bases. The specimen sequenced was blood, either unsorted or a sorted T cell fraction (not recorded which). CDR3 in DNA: TGTGCTAGTGCCCGGACAGGGAGCAATCAGCCCCAGCATTTT. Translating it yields CASARTGSNQPQHF.